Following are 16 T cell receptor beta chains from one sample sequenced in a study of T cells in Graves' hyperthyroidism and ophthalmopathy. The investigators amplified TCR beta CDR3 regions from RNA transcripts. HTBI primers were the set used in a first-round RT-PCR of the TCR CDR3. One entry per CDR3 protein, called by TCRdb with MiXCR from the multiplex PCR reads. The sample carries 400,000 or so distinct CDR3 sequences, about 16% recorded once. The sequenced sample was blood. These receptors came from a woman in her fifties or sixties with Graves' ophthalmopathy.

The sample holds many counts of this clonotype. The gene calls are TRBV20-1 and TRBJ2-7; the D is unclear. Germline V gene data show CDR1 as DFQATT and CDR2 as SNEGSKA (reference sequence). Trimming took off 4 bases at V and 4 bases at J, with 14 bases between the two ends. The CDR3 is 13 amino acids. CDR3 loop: CSATRPPIYEQYF. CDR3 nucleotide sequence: TGCAGTGCTACCAGGCCCCCAATATACGAGCAGTACTTC.

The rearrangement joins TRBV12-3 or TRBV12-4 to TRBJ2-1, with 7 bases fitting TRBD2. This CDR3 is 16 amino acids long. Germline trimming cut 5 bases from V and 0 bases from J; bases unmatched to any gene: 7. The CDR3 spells CASSHTSESSYNEQFF. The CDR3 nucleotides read TGTGCCAGCAGTCATACTAGCGAGAGCTCCTACAATGAGCAGTTCTTC.

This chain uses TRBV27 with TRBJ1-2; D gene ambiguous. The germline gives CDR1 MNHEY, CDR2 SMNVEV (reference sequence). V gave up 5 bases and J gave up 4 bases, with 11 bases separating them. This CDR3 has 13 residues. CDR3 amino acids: CASSGDGTYGYTF. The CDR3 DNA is TGTGCCAGCAGTGGAGACGGAACCTATGGCTACACCTTC.

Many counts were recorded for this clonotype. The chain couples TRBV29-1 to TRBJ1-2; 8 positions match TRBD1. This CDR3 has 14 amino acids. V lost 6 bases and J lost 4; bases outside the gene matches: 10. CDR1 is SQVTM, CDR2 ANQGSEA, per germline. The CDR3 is CSVSGQDEAYGYTF. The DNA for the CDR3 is TGCAGCGTGTCGGGACAGGACGAGGCCTATGGCTACACCTTC.

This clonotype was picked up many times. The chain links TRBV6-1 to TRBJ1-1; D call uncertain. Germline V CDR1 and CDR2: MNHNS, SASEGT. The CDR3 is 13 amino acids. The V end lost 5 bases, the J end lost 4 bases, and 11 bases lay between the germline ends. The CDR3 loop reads CASSRTFGTEAFF. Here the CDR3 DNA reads TGTGCCAGCAGTCGCACATTCGGCACTGAAGCTTTCTTT.

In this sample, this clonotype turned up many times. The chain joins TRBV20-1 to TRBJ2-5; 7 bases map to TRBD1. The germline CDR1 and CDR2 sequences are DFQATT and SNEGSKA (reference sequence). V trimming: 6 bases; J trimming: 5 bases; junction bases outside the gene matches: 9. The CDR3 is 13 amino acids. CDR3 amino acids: CSANPARGETQYF. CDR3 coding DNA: TGCAGTGCCAACCCGGCCAGGGGGGAGACCCAGTACTTC.

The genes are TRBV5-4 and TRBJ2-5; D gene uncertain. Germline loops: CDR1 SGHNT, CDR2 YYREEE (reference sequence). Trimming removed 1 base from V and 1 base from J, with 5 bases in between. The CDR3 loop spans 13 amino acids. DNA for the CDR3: TGTGCCAGCAGCTTGCCAGCCCAAGAGACCCAGTACTTC. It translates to CASSLPAQETQYF.

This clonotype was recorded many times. CDR3 residues: CASRGSGGIDTQYF. CDR3 nucleotide sequence: TGTGCCAGCAGGGGGTCCGGGGGGATAGATACGCAGTATTTT. The genes are TRBV28 and TRBJ2-3; 7 bases are shared with TRBD2. CDR1 and CDR2 from the germline V gene are MDHEN and SYDVKM. The CDR3 runs to 14 residues. The V and J ends lost 6 bases and 5 bases, in that order; junction bases with no gene match: 8.

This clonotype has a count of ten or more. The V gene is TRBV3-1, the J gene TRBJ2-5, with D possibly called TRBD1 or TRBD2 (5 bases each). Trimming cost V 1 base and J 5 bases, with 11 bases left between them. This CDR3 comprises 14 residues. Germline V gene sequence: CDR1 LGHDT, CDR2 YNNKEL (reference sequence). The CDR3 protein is CASSQGGRFETQYF. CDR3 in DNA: TGTGCCAGCAGCCAAGGGGGACGGTTTGAGACCCAGTACTTC.

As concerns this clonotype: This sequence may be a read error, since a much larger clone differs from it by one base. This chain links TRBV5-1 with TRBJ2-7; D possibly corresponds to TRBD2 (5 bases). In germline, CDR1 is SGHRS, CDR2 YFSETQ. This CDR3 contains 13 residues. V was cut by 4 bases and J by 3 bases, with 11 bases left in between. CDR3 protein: CASSTRADYEQYF. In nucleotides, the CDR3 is TGCGCCAGCAGCACGAGAGCGGACTACGAGCAGTACTTC.

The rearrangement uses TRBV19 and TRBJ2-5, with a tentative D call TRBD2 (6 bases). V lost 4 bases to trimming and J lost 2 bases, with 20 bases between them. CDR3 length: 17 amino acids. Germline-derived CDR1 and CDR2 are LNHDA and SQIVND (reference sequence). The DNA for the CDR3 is TGTGCCAGTAGTACTCCGGGACTTCAGAGGGGACAAGAGACCCAGTACTTC. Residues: CASSTPGLQRGQETQYF.

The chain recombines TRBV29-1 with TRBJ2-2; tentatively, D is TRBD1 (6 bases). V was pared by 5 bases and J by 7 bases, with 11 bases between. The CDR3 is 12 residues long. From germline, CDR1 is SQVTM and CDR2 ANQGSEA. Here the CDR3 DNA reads TGCAGCGTTTGGGGGCCAGGCGGGGAGCTGTTTTTT. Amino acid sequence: CSVWGPGGELFF.

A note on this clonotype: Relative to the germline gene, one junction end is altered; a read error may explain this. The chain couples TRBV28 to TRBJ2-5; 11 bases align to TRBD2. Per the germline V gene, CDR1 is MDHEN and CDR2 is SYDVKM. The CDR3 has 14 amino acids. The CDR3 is CASTLAGGQETQYF. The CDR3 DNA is TGTGCCAGCACTTTAGCGGGAGGGCAAGAGACCCAGTACTTC. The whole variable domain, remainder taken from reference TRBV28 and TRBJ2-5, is DVKVTQSSRYLVKRTGEKVFLECVQDMDHENMFWYRQDPGLGLRLIYFSYDVKMKEKGDIPEGYSVSREKKERFSLILESASTNQTSMYLCASTLAGGQETQYFGPGTRLLVL.

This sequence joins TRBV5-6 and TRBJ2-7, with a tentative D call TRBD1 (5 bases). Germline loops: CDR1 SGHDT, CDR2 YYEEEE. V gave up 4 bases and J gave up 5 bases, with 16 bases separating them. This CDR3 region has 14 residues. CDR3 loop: CASSPAFVTDEQYF. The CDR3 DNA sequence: TGTGCCAGCAGCCCCGCGTTTGTGACAGACGAGCAGTACTTC.

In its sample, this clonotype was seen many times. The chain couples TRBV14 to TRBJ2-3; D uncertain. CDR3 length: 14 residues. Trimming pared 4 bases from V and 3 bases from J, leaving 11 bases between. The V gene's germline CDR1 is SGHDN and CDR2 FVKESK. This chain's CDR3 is CASSPRWWTDTQYF. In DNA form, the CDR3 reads TGTGCCAGCAGCCCGCGATGGTGGACAGATACGCAGTATTTT.

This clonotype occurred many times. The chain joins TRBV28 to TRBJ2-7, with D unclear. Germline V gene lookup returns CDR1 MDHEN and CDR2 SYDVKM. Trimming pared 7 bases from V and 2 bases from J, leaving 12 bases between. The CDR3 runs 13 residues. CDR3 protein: CASIRNKPYEQYF. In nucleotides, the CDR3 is TGTGCCAGCATTCGGAACAAACCCTACGAGCAGTACTTC.